This TCR beta chain was recorded in a study of technical replicates of blood from a few donors. The method was immunoSEQ multiplex PCR; TCRdb's version includes in-frame clones alone and lacks a portion of them. The sample lists roughly 69,000 clones, about 88% occurring once. The germline V gene encodes CDR1 SNHLY and CDR2 FYNNEI. The CDR3 is made up of 14 amino acids. V lost 6 bases and J lost 5, with 14 bases in between. Sequencing used PBMCs. The chain recombines TRBV2 with TRBJ1-3, with D unresolved. This TCR derives from a human donor in good health. Some clones in this sample may be carry-over from other donors' samples. CDR3: CASRPGRERNTIYF. CDR3 in DNA: TGTGCCAGCAGACCTGGAAGGGAGCGAAACACCATATATTTT.